This record covers a single T cell receptor (beta chain). What it binds is unknown. This CDR3 spans 20 amino acids. V dropped 6 bases and J dropped 0; count of bases not matched to a gene: 13. The germline V gene has CDR1 ENHRY and CDR2 SYGVKD. Starting material of 450 to 550 ng total RNA yielded TCR beta cDNA via a constant-region primer. A slightly modified ARM-PCR protocol with three nested multiplex PCR rounds produced these TCR beta libraries. A C-beta reverse primer and TRBV1-TRBV30 forward primers served in each of the first two PCR rounds, at 10 cycles apiece. TCRdb reprocessed the multiplex PCR reads via MiXCR and lists one record per CDR3 protein. The repertoire includes a few hundred thousand distinct CDR3 sequences, around three fifths of them detected once, and more than 15% sits in the top ten. This entry comes from a study of tumor-infiltrating lymphocytes in primary liver carcinoma. At the level of the study: Samples returned roughly 3.5 to 7.5 million productive TCRbeta reads each. Read depth did not differ significantly between tissue types.

Germline DNA was extracted too, while blood RNA derived from unsorted whole blood. Overall study results and limits: The 250 largest clones made up significantly more of tumor than blood repertoires (p = 0.039).

This sequence was found in a woman aged 25 to 39 with primary liver carcinoma and hepatitis B virus infection. The rearrangement uses TRBV10-3 and TRBJ2-1; 14 bases are shared with TRBD2. Sequencing was done on a sample of peripheral blood. The chain's CDR3 is CAIRIWGLAGVVGSYNEQFF. As DNA, the CDR3 is TGTGCCATCAGAATATGGGGACTAGCGGGAGTTGTTGGCTCCTACAATGAGCAGTTCTTC.